This T cell receptor (beta chain) was identified in a study of vaccination effects on CD4 cells after COVID-19. The repertoire was sequenced with immunoSEQ multiplex PCR; TCRdb's copy has only in-frame clones and lacks some. This table holds 25,000 to 35,000 clones, around 80% found once. Details on this clone: The antigen is not known.

Antigen-specific CD4+ T cell clonotypes were called by their expansion after viral peptide-pool culture in ViraFEST. Following 10 days of culture, CD4+ T cells were isolated. Either the mRNA-1273 or the BNT162b2 vaccine was given to participants as two doses. Researchers reported culturing approximately 1.8 million PBMC in each well, adding around 10 IU/ml IL-2 and roughly 11 ug/ml peptides. The CDR3 loop spans 15 amino acids. Looked up from germline, CDR1 is MNHEY and CDR2 is SVGEGT. With 5 bases clipped from V and 4 bases from J, the junction kept 10 bases outside the gene matches. The chain links TRBV6-2 or TRBV6-3 to TRBJ1-2, with 7 bases identical to TRBD1. This specimen consisted of CD4+ T cells from PBMCs cultured with HCoV-NL63 spike peptides, obtained after COVID-19 vaccination. This clonotype originated in a human donor who received a COVID-19 vaccine. Some clones in this sample may be carry-over from other donors' samples. CDR3 coding DNA: TGTGCCAGCAGTACAGACAGGGTCTATAGCTATGGCTACACCTTC. Translation gives CASSTDRVYSYGYTF.